This T cell receptor beta chain was profiled in a study of blood T cell repertoires in COVID-19. In the study overall: Acute and convalescent COVID-19 specimens originated in the United States, Italy and Spain. T cells, B-cell-depleted T cells, or PBMCs supplied cDNA or gDNA.

This CDR3 is built from 15 residues. In germline, CDR1 is LGHNA, CDR2 YSLEER. Losses at the gene ends were 3 bases for V and 3 bases for J; bases not matched to a gene: 5. As processed by the authors: Reference gene primer amplification in the assay estimated nucleated cell counts. The method was immunoSEQ multiplex PCR; TCRdb's version includes in-frame clones alone and lacks a portion of them. That table is the source of V, J and clone size, and D and trimming were worked out from the DNA. The sample records roughly 240,000 clones, approximately 84% being singletons. The sequencing sample was made of peripheral blood. The chain employs TRBV4-3 and TRBJ2-7; TRBD2 aligns across 10 bases. The source of this sequence is a woman aged 80 or older with acute or convalescent COVID-19. The CDR3 loop is CASSQRLAGDYEQYF. CDR3 sequence (DNA): TGCGCCAGCAGCCAGAGGCTAGCGGGAGACTACGAGCAGTACTTC.